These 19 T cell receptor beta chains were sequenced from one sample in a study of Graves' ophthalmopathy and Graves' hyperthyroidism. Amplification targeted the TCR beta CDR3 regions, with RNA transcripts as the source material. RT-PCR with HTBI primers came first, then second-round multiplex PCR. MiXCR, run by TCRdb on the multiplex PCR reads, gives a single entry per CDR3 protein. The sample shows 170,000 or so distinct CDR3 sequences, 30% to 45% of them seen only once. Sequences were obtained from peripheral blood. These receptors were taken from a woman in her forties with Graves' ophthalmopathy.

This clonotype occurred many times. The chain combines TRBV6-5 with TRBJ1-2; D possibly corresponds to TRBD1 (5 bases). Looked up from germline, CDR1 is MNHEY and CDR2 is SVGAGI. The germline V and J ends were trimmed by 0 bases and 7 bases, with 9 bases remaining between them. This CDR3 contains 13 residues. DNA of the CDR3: TGTGCCAGCAGTTACTCAGGGGTCTTTGGCTACACCTTC. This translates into CASSYSGVFGYTF.

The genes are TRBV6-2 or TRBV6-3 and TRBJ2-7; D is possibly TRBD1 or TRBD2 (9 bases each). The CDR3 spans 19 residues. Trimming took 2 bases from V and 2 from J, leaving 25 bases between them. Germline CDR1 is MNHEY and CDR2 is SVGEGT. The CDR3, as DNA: TGTGCCAGCAGTTACCCAAACAGGGGGCAGCTAGCGGGGCCCTACGAGCAGTACTTC. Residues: CASSYPNRGQLAGPYEQYF.

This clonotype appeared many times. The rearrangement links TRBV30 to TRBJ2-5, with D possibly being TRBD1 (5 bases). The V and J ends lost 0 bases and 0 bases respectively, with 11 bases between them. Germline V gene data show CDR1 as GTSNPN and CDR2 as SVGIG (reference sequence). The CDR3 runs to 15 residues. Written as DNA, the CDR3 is TGTGCCTGGAGTGTTCTAGGGGCTAACCAAGAGACCCAGTACTTC. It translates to CAWSVLGANQETQYF. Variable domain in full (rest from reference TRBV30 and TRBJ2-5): SQTIHQWPATLVQPVGSPLSLECTVEGTSNPNLYWYRQAAGRGLQLLFYSVGIGQISSEVPQNLSASRPQDRQFILSSKKLLLSDSGFYLCAWSVLGANQETQYFGPGTRLLVL.

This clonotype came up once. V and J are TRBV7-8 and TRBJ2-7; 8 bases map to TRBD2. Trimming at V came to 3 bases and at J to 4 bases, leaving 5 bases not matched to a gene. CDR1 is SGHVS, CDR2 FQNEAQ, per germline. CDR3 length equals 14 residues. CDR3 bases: TGTGCCAGCAGCTTTGGTAGCGGGATTTACGAGCAGTACTTC. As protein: CASSFGSGIYEQYF.

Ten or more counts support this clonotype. The CDR3, as DNA: TGTGCCAGCAGCAAGGGACAGGGGGGTTCGGACACCTTC. Residues: CASSKGQGGSDTF. This sequence joins TRBV6-5 and TRBJ1-2, with TRBD1 matching 11 bases. V was clipped by 6 bases and J by 12 bases; unmatched bases: 9. Germline V gene data show CDR1 as MNHEY and CDR2 as SVGAGI. The length of the CDR3 is 13 residues.

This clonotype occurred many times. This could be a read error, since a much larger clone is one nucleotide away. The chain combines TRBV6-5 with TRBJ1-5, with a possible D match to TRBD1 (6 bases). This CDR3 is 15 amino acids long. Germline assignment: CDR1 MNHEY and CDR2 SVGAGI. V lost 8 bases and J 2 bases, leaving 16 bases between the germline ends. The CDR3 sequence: CASYTRGAGNQPQHF. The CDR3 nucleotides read TGTGCCAGCTACACCAGGGGAGCAGGCAATCAGCCCCAGCATTTT.

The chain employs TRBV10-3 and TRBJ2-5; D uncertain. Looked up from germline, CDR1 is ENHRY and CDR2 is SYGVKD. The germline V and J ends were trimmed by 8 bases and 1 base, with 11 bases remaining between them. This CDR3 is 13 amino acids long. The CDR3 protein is CAIAPLIQETQYF. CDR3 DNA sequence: TGTGCCATCGCCCCTCTGATCCAAGAGACCCAGTACTTC.

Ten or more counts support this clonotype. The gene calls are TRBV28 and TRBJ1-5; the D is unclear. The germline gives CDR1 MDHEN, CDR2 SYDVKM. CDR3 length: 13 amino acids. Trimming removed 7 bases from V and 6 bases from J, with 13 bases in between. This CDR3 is CASISAGFQPQHF. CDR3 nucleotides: TGTGCCAGCATTTCGGCGGGGTTTCAGCCCCAGCATTTT.

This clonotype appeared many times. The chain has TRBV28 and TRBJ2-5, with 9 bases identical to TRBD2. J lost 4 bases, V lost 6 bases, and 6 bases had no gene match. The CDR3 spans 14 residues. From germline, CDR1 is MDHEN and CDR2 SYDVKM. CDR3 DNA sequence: TGTGCCAGCAGCACCGGGACTAGCATAGAGACCCAGTACTTC. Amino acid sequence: CASSTGTSIETQYF. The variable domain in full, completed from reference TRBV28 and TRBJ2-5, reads DVKVTQSSRYLVKRTGEKVFLECVQDMDHENMFWYRQDPGLGLRLIYFSYDVKMKEKGDIPEGYSVSREKKERFSLILESASTNQTSMYLCASSTGTSIETQYFGPGTRLLVL.

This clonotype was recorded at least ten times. CDR3 nucleotide sequence: TGTGCCAGCAGTGATCCAGGGGGCAGATACACCTTC. Residues: CASSDPGGRYTF. V is TRBV6-1 and J is TRBJ1-2; 8 nucleotides match TRBD1. The germline gives CDR1 MNHNS, CDR2 SASEGT. With 3 bases clipped from V and 11 bases from J, the junction kept 5 bases outside the gene matches. The CDR3 covers 12 residues.

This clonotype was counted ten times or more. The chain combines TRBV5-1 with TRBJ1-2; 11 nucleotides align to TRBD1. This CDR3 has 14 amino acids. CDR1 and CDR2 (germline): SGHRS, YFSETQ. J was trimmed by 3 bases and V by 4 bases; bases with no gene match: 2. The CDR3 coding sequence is TGCGCCAGCAGCCGGACAGGGGGCGACTATGGCTACACCTTC. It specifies CASSRTGGDYGYTF.

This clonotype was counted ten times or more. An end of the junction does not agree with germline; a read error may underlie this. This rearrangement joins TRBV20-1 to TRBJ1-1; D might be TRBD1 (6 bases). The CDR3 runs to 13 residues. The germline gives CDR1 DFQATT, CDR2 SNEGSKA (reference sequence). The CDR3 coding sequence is TGCAGTGCAAGAGGGGGAGTGGGCACTGAAGCTTTCTTT. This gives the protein CSARGGVGTEAFF.

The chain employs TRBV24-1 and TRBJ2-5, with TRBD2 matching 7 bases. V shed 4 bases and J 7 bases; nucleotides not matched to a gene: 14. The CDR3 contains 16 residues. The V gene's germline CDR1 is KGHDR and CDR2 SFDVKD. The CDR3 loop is CATSDDRDYLYGTQYF. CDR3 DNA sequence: TGTGCCACCAGTGACGACCGGGACTACTTGTACGGGACCCAGTACTTC.

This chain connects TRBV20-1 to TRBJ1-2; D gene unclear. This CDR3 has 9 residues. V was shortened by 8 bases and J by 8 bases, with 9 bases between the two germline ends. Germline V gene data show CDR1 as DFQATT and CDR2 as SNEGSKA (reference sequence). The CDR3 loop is CSYGFGYTF. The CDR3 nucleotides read TGCAGTTACGGGTTCGGCTACACCTTC.

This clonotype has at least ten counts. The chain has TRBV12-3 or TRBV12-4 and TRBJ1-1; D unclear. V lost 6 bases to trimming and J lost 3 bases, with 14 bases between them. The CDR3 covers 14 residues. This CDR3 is CASSEPLGDTEAFF. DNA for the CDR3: TGTGCCAGCAGCGAGCCCCTCGGGGACACTGAAGCTTTCTTT.

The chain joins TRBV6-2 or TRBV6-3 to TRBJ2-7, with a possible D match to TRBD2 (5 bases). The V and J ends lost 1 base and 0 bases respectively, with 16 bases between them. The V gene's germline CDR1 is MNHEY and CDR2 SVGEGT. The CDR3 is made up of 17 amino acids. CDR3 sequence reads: CASSYLIGGPSSYEQYF. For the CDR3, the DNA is TGTGCCAGCAGTTACTTAATCGGAGGCCCGAGCTCCTACGAGCAGTACTTC.

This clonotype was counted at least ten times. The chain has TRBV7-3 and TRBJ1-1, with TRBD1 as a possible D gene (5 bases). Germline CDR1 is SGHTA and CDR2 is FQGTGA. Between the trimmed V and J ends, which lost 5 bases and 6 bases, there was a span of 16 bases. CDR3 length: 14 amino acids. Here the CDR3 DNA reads TGTGCCAGCAGCCTTACGGGGGAAGGTCCTGAAGCTTTCTTT. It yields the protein CASSLTGEGPEAFF.

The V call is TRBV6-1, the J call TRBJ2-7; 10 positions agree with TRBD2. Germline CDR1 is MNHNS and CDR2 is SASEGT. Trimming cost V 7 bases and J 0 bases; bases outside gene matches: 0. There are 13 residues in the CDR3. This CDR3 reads CASKREGSYEQYF. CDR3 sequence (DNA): TGTGCCAGCAAGCGGGAGGGCTCCTACGAGCAGTACTTC.

CDR3: CASSLAHQTETQYF. The CDR3 DNA reads as TGTGCCAGCAGTTTAGCGCATCAGACGGAGACCCAGTACTTC. The rearrangement links TRBV12-3 or TRBV12-4 to TRBJ2-5; D not resolved. The CDR3 totals 14 residues. The germline V and J ends were trimmed by 0 bases and 5 bases, with 10 bases remaining between them.